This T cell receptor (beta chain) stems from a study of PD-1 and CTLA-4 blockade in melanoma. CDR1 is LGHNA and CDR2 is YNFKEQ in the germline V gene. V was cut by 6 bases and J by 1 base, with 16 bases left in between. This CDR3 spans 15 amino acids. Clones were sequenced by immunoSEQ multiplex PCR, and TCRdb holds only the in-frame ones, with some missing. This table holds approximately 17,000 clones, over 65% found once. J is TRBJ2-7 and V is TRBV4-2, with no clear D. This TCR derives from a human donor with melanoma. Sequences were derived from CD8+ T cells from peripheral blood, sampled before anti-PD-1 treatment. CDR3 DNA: TGTGCCAGCAGTGAGACGGAATTGGCATCCTACGAGCAGTACTTC. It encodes CASSETELASYEQYF.